This T cell receptor beta chain was sequenced during a study of cytomegalovirus exposure and HLA in healthy donors. PCR used 60 Vbeta primers and 13 Jbeta primers. The protocol was immunoSEQ multiplex PCR, while the TCRdb copy is restricted to in-frame clones and leaves out a portion. The table records around 92,000 clones, about 70% of them present only once. This clone occurred a few times. V lost 4 bases to trimming and J lost 5 bases, with 18 bases between them. Germline V gene sequence: CDR1 LNHNV, CDR2 YYDKDF (reference sequence). The CDR3 covers 16 residues. The rearrangement links TRBV15 to TRBJ2-1; D might be TRBD2 (6 bases). The TCR originated in a human donor in good health. Material for sequencing was PBMCs. CDR3 sequence (DNA): TGTGCCACCAGCATATGGAGGGCAGGTCATGACAATGAGCAGTTCTTC. Translation gives CATSIWRAGHDNEQFF. The full variable domain, rest sourced from reference TRBV15 and TRBJ2-1, is DAMVIQNPRYQVTQFGKPVTLSCSQTLNHNVMYWYQQKSSQAPKLLFHYYDKDFNNEADTPDNFQSRRPNTSFCFLDIRSPGLGDTAMYLCATSIWRAGHDNEQFFGPGTRLTVL.